The 20 T cell receptor beta chains given below trace back to one sample, sequenced in a study of T cell repertoires in cytomegalovirus infection. TCRdb redid the calling of the reads with MiXCR, one entry per CDR3 protein. The sample has about 740,000 distinct CDR3 sequences; roughly 35% are singletons. Sequencing used PBMCs. Receptors originate from a human donor in good health (CMV status not recorded). Some clones in this sample may be carry-over from other donors' samples.

This clonotype has a count of ten or more. The chain links TRBV6-1 to TRBJ2-7; TRBD2 is a possible D gene (6 bases). This CDR3 comprises 13 residues. The germline gives CDR1 MNHNS, CDR2 SASEGT. V dropped 3 bases and J dropped 2 bases, with 8 bases sitting between them. The CDR3 loop is CASSEGGTYEQYF. The CDR3 DNA follows: TGTGCCAGCAGTGAGGGAGGAACCTACGAGCAGTACTTC.

The rearrangement uses TRBV10-3 and TRBJ2-3; a weak D match, TRBD1 (6 bases). There are 17 residues in the CDR3. V was pared by 5 bases and J by 0 bases, with 18 bases between. Germline CDR1 and CDR2: ENHRY and SYGVKD. The CDR3 bases are TGTGCCATCAGTAGCTTGGACAGCACCTCTAGCACAGATACGCAGTATTTT. Translated: CAISSLDSTSSTDTQYF.

On this clonotype itself: This CDR3 is missing its conserved last phenylalanine or tryptophan, likely due to a read error. The V call is TRBV20-1, the J call TRBJ2-7; a weak D match, TRBD2 (6 bases). V dropped 6 bases and J dropped 9 bases, with 18 bases sitting between them. Germline lookup yields CDR1 DFQATT and CDR2 SNEGSKA (reference sequence). The CDR3 totals 12 residues. The CDR3 spells CSADHGRGVQYL. CDR3 in DNA: TGCAGTGCCGATCACGGGAGAGGTGTGCAGTACTTA.

This chain links TRBV19 with TRBJ2-7; D is possibly TRBD1 or TRBD2 (5 bases each). Trimming pared 6 bases from V and 3 bases from J, leaving 15 bases between. The germline V gene encodes CDR1 LNHDA and CDR2 SQIVND (reference sequence). The CDR3 totals 14 residues. In nucleotides, the CDR3 is TGTGCCAGTAGAAAACCGGGACCACTCTACGAGCAGTACTTC. Translated, it gives CASRKPGPLYEQYF. Supplemented by reference TRBV19 and TRBJ2-7, the full variable domain reads DGGITQSPKYLFRKEGQNVTLSCEQNLNHDAMYWYRQDPGQGLRLIYYSQIVNDFQKGDIAEGYSVSREKKESFPLTVTSAQKNPTAFYLCASRKPGPLYEQYFGPGTRLTVT.

Concerning this clonotype itself: Its ends do not fully match the called genes, so a read error is possible. This chain links TRBV7-9 with TRBJ2-6; possibly TRBD2 for D (6 bases). The CDR3 is 14 residues long. Germline-derived CDR1 and CDR2 are SEHNR and FQNEAQ (reference sequence). CDR3 nucleotides: TGTTCCAGCAGCTTACGGGGGGGGGCCAACGTCCTGACTTTC. It yields the protein CSSSLRGGANVLTF. Filled out from reference TRBV7-9 and TRBJ2-6, the complete variable domain reads DTGVSQNPRHKITKRGQNVTFRCDPISEHNRLYWYRQTLGQGPEFLTYFQNEAQLEKSRLLSDRFSAERPKGSFSTLEIQRTEQGDSAMYLCSSSLRGGANVLTFGAGSRLTVL.

The rearrangement links TRBV7-2 to TRBJ1-5; 8 nucleotides align to TRBD1. V lost 1 base, J lost 0 bases, and 5 bases stayed unmatched. Germline loops: CDR1 SGHTA, CDR2 FQGNSA. CDR3 size: 17 residues. This CDR3 is CASSLEGTGYSNQPQHF. As DNA, the CDR3 is TGTGCCAGCAGCTTAGAAGGGACAGGTTATAGCAATCAGCCCCAGCATTTT.

This CDR3 is CASSFQASGGYEQYF. The CDR3 nucleotides read TGTGCCAGCAGCTTCCAAGCTAGCGGGGGTTACGAGCAGTACTTC. The J gene is TRBJ2-7, the V gene TRBV7-9, with 10 positions matching TRBD2. The CDR3 totals 15 residues. V trimming: 3 bases; J trimming: 4 bases; junction bases outside the gene matches: 6. Looked up from germline, CDR1 is SEHNR and CDR2 is FQNEAQ (reference sequence).

CDR3 sequence reads: CASSLGWGGQPQHF. The CDR3 DNA follows: TGTGCCAGCAGCTTAGGGTGGGGCGGTCAGCCCCAGCATTTT. V gene TRBV7-8 combines with J gene TRBJ1-5; possible D gene TRBD1, 5 bases. This CDR3 comprises 14 residues. CDR1 SGHVS and CDR2 FQNEAQ come from the germline V gene. V lost 1 base to trimming and J lost 6 bases, with 10 bases between them.

The CDR3 is CASSDIAGGSTDTQYF. CDR3 nucleotide sequence: TGTGCCAGCAGTGATATAGCGGGAGGCAGCACAGATACGCAGTATTTT. The chain recombines TRBV6-4 with TRBJ2-3; 10 bases map to TRBD2. CDR3 length: 16 amino acids. After removal of 3 bases from V and 0 bases from J, the junction contained 3 bases not matched to a gene. Germline loops: CDR1 MRHNA, CDR2 SNTAGT.

This clonotype has a handful of counts. The chain recombines TRBV12-3 or TRBV12-4 with TRBJ2-1; D not certain. The CDR3 consists of 10 residues. V lost 7 bases and J lost 7, with 5 bases in between. CDR3 sequence (DNA): TGTGCCAGCAAAGTAAATGAGCAGTTCTTC. Residues: CASKVNEQFF.

This clonotype was seen a few times. The chain joins TRBV20-1 to TRBJ1-5; D not resolved. The CDR3 is 15 residues long. Germline CDR1 and CDR2: DFQATT and SNEGSKA (reference sequence). Trimming removed 1 base from V and 4 bases from J, with 14 bases in between. The CDR3 sequence is CSARAQRLLNQPQHF. For the CDR3, the DNA is TGCAGTGCTAGAGCGCAGCGCCTCTTAAATCAGCCCCAGCATTTT.

This clonotype was recorded many times. The J gene is TRBJ1-1, the V gene TRBV7-2; no clear D gene. CDR3 length: 14 residues. Trimming stripped 7 bases from V and 0 bases from J, with 12 bases between. Germline assignment: CDR1 SGHTA and CDR2 FQGNSA. The CDR3 sequence is CASTLDPMNTEAFF. The CDR3 coding sequence is TGTGCCAGCACCTTGGACCCCATGAACACTGAAGCTTTCTTT.

CDR3 in DNA: TGTGCCAGCAGCTTAGAGGGTGAAAGTTCCTATAATTCACCCCTCCACTTT. Protein sequence: CASSLEGESSYNSPLHF. The rearrangement links TRBV7-8 to TRBJ1-6; D not certain. The CDR3 loop spans 17 amino acids. From germline, CDR1 is SGHVS and CDR2 FQNEAQ. Trimming shortened V by 1 base and J by 1 base, and 11 bases separated the two germline ends.

The chain employs TRBV10-3 and TRBJ2-7; 13 bases agree with TRBD2. Germline CDR1 is ENHRY and CDR2 is SYGVKD. Germline trimming cut 6 bases from V and 6 bases from J; bases unmatched to any gene: 5. This CDR3 is built from 14 residues. CDR3 region: CAISTSGGAVEQYF. Written as DNA, the CDR3 is TGTGCCATCAGCACTAGCGGGGGGGCCGTCGAGCAGTACTTC.

This clonotype was detected only a few times. This chain connects TRBV28 to TRBJ2-5; D is uncertain. The germline V and J ends were trimmed by 7 bases and 3 bases, with 12 bases remaining between them. CDR1 is MDHEN, CDR2 SYDVKM, per germline. CDR3 length: 13 amino acids. CDR3 amino acids: CASTSGFKETQYF. CDR3 coding DNA: TGTGCCAGCACCTCTGGGTTCAAAGAGACCCAGTACTTC.

This clonotype was counted only a few times. The J gene is TRBJ2-7, the V gene TRBV7-2; the D gene is possibly TRBD1 (5 bases). V was cut by 1 base and J by 3 bases, with 19 bases left in between. The germline CDR1 and CDR2 sequences are SGHTA and FQGNSA. CDR3 length: 17 amino acids. The CDR3 loop is CASSLEGPPRLFYEQYF. CDR3 nucleotides: TGTGCCAGCAGCTTAGAGGGGCCTCCCCGACTTTTCTACGAGCAGTACTTC.

This clonotype was counted between two and nine times. This chain links TRBV14 with TRBJ2-3; D gene ambiguous. The CDR3 runs to 13 residues. The germline V and J ends were trimmed by 3 bases and 2 bases, with 6 bases remaining between them. The germline V gene has CDR1 SGHDN and CDR2 FVKESK. In DNA, the CDR3 is TGTGCCAGCAGCCAGGAAATCACAGATACGCAGTATTTT. This encodes CASSQEITDTQYF.

This sequence joins TRBV7-6 and TRBJ2-5, with 10 bases lining up with TRBD2. Germline CDR1 SGHVS, CDR2 FNYEAQ. The CDR3 totals 14 residues. With 2 bases clipped from V and 5 bases from J, the junction kept 2 bases outside the gene matches. This chain's CDR3 is CASSLMTSGETQYF. The CDR3 region has the DNA TGTGCCAGCAGCTTAATGACTAGCGGGGAGACCCAGTACTTC.

V usage is TRBV5-5 and J usage is TRBJ2-1; TRBD2 agrees at 10 bases. The length of the CDR3 is 18 residues. The junction had 14 bases not matched to a gene; V was cut back by 2 bases and J by 6 bases. Per germline, CDR1 SGHKS and CDR2 YYEKEE (reference sequence). This CDR3 is CASSLTTGLAGDVNEQFF. CDR3 bases: TGTGCCAGCAGCTTAACGACTGGGCTAGCGGGAGATGTCAATGAGCAGTTCTTC.

The chain joins TRBV12-3 or TRBV12-4 to TRBJ1-5; tentatively, D is TRBD1 (6 bases). The CDR3 is 13 residues long. Trimming pared 5 bases from V and 5 bases from J, leaving 10 bases between. The CDR3 nucleotides are TGTGCCAGCAGTACAGGGATCCATCAGCCCCAGCATTTT. It specifies CASSTGIHQPQHF.